The source of this T cell receptor beta chain is a study of T cell changes during pregnancy in multiple sclerosis. Repertoires were generated with immunoSEQ multiplex PCR, while TCRdb's copy carries only in-frame clones and drops some. The table lists roughly 50,000 clones, 90% to 95% of them singletons. This CDR3 has 16 amino acids. CDR1 is SGHRS, CDR2 YFSETQ, per germline. V was pared by 0 bases and J by 4 bases, with 8 bases of the junction left unmatched. The chain uses TRBV5-1 and TRBJ2-7, with 9 bases identical to TRBD2. This sequence was found in a female donor with multiple sclerosis, enrolled in a pregnancy study. The sequencing here drew on CD8+ T cells from peripheral blood mononuclear cells, taken in the third trimester of pregnancy. CDR3 bases: TGCGCCAGCAGCTTGGATAGGGCTAGCGGGGTTTACGAGCAGTACTTC. It encodes CASSLDRASGVYEQYF.